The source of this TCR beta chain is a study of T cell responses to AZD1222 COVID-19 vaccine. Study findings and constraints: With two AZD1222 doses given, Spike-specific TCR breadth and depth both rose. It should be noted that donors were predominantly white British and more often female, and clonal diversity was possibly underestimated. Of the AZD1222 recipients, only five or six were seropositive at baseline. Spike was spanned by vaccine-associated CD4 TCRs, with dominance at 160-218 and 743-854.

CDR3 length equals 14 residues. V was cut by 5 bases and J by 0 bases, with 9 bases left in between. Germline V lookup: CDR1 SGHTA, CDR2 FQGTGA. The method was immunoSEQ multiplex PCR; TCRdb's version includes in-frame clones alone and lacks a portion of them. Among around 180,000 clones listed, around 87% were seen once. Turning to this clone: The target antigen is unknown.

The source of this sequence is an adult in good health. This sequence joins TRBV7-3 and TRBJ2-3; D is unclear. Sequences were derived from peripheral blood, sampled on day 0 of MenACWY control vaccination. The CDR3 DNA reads TGTGCCAGCAGCCCCCAACGAAGCACAGATACGCAGTATTTT. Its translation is CASSPQRSTDTQYF.